Listed below are T cell receptor beta chains from one sample, sequenced in a study of blood T cell repertoires in COVID-19. Clones were sequenced by immunoSEQ multiplex PCR, and TCRdb holds only the in-frame ones, with some missing. The data contain over 55,000 clones, around four fifths of them singletons. The source material was peripheral blood. These receptors came from a middle-aged man with active COVID-19. CDR3s include the opening cysteine and the closing phenylalanine or tryptophan. Size values are once, few and many counts, or a class for expanded clones, and some rows have none.

v_call clone_size cdr3_aa
TRBV21-1 - CASSKDLAGASYNEQFF
TRBV2 many CASSGLNYGYTF
TRBV2 - CASSRARDEQYF
TRBV7-9 - CASSLGAGDTEAFF
TRBV6-1 - CASSEVSGRSPLHF
TRBV2 - CASSRTGGTSYGYTF
TRBV7-9 - CASSLAGGSEDTEAFF
TRBV28 - CATRTGSNEKLFF
TRBV15 - CATSRDLHKSGRRETQYF
TRBV19 - CASSPGTGVETQYF
TRBV7-8 once CASSLAVLAEGEGYF
TRBV10-2 - CASRGTGTSGGAVRGEQYF
TRBV28 - CASSVGGARGNTIYF
TRBV6-2/TRBV6-3 - CASSYSSSGDLQETQYF
TRBV20-1 - CSASRAQVFTYEQYF
TRBV7-2 few CASSRGQGNEQYF
TRBV7-8 - CASSFGRRNQPQHF
TRBV5-8 - CASSSGTVIGNTIYF
TRBV15 - CATSQGRAGSTGELFF
TRBV28 - CASTSWVTDEKLFF
TRBV6-6 - CASRPAWGGTYEQYF
TRBV27 - CASSYEGFALETQYF
TRBV7-2 - CASSFAQGENEKLFF
TRBV18 - CASSPGQGAVGELFF
TRBV27 once CASSLFVQGAGSGANVLTF
TRBV4-1 - CASSQGPIPTGTRRGELFF
TRBV29-1 - CSVVNSFSYNEQFF
TRBV5-5 - CASSFALVNYGYTF
TRBV15 once CATSPYSGQVGQPQHF
TRBV23-1 - CASSQDGTSGKNEQYF
TRBV5-6 - CASSLAGGFAQPQHF
TRBV6-5 - CASRRTGGRSDGYTF
TRBV6-5 - CASSYSRRDEKLFF
TRBV7-8 - CASSLGSAGYPGQQYF
TRBV5-4 - CASSPPARGGGETQYF
TRBV5-1 - CASSLGQEYNEQFF
TRBV14 once CASSQDGKGTYEQYF
TRBV25-1 - CASSAGGTQYF
TRBV5-5 once CASTLSPVNTIYF
TRBV10-2 - CASSSGQGAYEQYF